The present entry profiles one T cell receptor beta chain with its context. Its antigen is still unknown. MiXCR was run by TCRdb on the RT-PCR reads, yielding one entry per CDR3 protein. The table records hundreds of thousands of distinct CDR3 sequences, 10% to 11% of them present only once. The entry originates in a study of response to subunit inactivated influenza vaccine. The study, taken as a whole, reports: With each seasonal influenza vaccination, the authors suggested, few new T cells are recruited.

J lost 1 base, V lost 6 bases, and 8 bases had no gene match. This CDR3 region has 16 residues. CDR1 and CDR2 from the germline V gene are MGHDK and SYGVNS. Sample: PBMCs from blood, taken roughly 46 days after vaccination. This chain uses TRBV25-1 with TRBJ1-5; 8 bases are a match to TRBD1. The sequence derives from a man aged 50 to 60 who received an inactivated influenza vaccine. This chain's CDR3 is CASSETGVGSNQPQHF. The CDR3 DNA follows: TGTGCCAGCAGCGAGACAGGGGTCGGGAGCAATCAGCCCCAGCATTTT.